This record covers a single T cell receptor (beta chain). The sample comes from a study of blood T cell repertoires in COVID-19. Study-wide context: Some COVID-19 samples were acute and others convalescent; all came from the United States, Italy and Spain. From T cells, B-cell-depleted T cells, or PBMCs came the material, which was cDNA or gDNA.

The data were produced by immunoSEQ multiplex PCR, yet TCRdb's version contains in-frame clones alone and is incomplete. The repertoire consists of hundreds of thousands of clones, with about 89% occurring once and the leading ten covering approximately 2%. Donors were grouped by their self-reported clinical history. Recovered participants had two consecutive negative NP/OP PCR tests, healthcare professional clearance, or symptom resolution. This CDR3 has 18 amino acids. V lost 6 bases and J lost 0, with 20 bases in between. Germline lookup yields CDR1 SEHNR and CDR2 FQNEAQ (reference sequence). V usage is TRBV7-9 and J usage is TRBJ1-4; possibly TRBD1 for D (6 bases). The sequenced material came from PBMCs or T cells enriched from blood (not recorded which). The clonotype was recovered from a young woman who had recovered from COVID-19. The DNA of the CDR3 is TGTGCCAGCAGACCCGGGACAAGTCGCGAAGCAACTAATGAAAAACTGTTTTTT. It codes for CASRPGTSREATNEKLFF.